This paragraph reports one T cell receptor beta chain. The data were obtained in a study of OX40 agonist ivuxolimab in advanced cancers. CDR3 length: 14 residues. V lost 5 bases, J lost 3 bases, and 5 bases stayed unmatched. The V gene's germline CDR1 is LNHDA and CDR2 SQIVND (reference sequence). Measured with immunoSEQ multiplex PCR; TCRdb has only the in-frame clones, and not every one. The sample contains tens of thousands of clones, about 83% of which appear only once. This chain uses TRBV19 with TRBJ2-7, with 9 positions matching TRBD1. The origin of this receptor is an adult with an advanced solid tumor such as melanoma, head and neck, liver or kidney cancer. This sample comprised CD4+ or CD8+ T cells sorted from blood, obtained in a trial of the OX40 agonist ivuxolimab. CDR3 loop: CASSGRDRVYEQYF. The CDR3 DNA follows: TGTGCCAGTAGTGGCCGGGACAGGGTCTACGAGCAGTACTTC.